This T cell receptor beta chain appears in the sequencing data of a study of blood T cell repertoires in COVID-19. The CDR3 consists of 13 residues. V was cut by 6 bases and J by 5 bases, with 13 bases left in between. CDR1 is KGHSH, CDR2 LQKENI, per germline. Profiled with immunoSEQ multiplex PCR; TCRdb holds only in-frame clones, not every one. The table shows about 350,000 clones, with about 91% occurring only once. The chain recombines TRBV18 with TRBJ2-5, with a tentative D call TRBD1 (5 bases). Sequencing input: peripheral blood. This receptor was taken from a man aged 25-40 years with COVID-19, enrolled during active disease. The CDR3: CASSPDIWETQYF. CDR3 coding DNA: TGTGCCAGCTCCCCGGACATTTGGGAGACCCAGTACTTC.